Listed here are 10 T cell receptor beta chains from one sample, sequenced in a study of brain metastases from non-small cell lung cancer. Some clones are missing from TCRdb's copy, which holds only in-frame ones; the method was immunoSEQ multiplex PCR. The table shows approximately 750 clones, with approximately 88% occurring only once. Sequenced input: tissue from a brain metastasis. The source is a donor at least 40 years old with non-small cell lung cancer.

The chain is built from TRBV5-1 and TRBJ2-7, with D perhaps TRBD1 (6 bases). The CDR3 extends over 15 amino acids. Germline V gives CDR1 SGHRS, CDR2 YFSETQ. V dropped 4 bases and J dropped 3 bases, with 17 bases sitting between them. The CDR3: CASSPVGQGIYEQYF. The CDR3 DNA follows: TGCGCCAGCAGCCCGGTAGGGCAGGGGATCTACGAGCAGTACTTC.

This chain connects TRBV5-1 to TRBJ2-2; maybe TRBD1 (5 bases). The CDR3 is 17 residues long. The germline gives CDR1 SGHRS, CDR2 YFSETQ. The V and J ends lost 0 bases and 1 base respectively, with 13 bases between them. The CDR3, as DNA: TGCGCCAGCAGCTTGGATCCAGGGATAATGAACACCGGGGAGCTGTTTTTT. This codes for CASSLDPGIMNTGELFF.

This clone was counted a single time. CDR3 region: CASRDRDRKGTVTNEKLFF. CDR3 DNA sequence: TGCGCCAGCAGGGACCGGGACAGGAAGGGGACAGTAACTAATGAAAAACTGTTTTTT. The V call is TRBV10-1, the J call TRBJ1-4; TRBD1 aligns across 8 bases. The CDR3 consists of 19 residues. V was clipped by 6 bases and J by 1 base; unmatched bases: 16. Germline-derived CDR1 and CDR2 are WNHNN and SYGVQD (reference sequence).

This clone was counted a few times. The J gene is TRBJ1-4, the V gene TRBV5-5, with D uncertain. The CDR3 is 16 amino acids. Per germline, CDR1 SGHKS and CDR2 YYEKEE (reference sequence). V lost 1 base and J lost 3, with 13 bases in between. CDR3 bases: TGTGCCAGCAGCTTGCTCGGGCGGAGGCCTAATGAAAAACTGTTTTTT. Protein: CASSLLGRRPNEKLFF.

Only one count was recorded for this clone. The junction departs from the called germline gene at one end, perhaps through a read error. J is TRBJ1-1 and V is TRBV6-1; possibly TRBD1 for D (6 bases). The CDR3 runs to 14 residues. Germline lookup yields CDR1 MNHNS and CDR2 SASEGT. The CDR3 spells CASSERSRGTKAFF. DNA for the CDR3: TGTGCCAGCAGTGAAAGGTCCAGGGGCACTAAAGCTTTCTTT.

This clone was seen only once. Germline is not matched at one junction end, which may reflect a read error. Within the sample, other DNA sequences also encode this same CDR3. The rearrangement uses TRBV6-5 and TRBJ1-2, with D perhaps TRBD1 (5 bases). The CDR3 has 14 amino acids. Per the germline V gene, CDR1 is MNHEY and CDR2 is SVGAGI. CDR3 DNA: TGTGCCAGTAGTTACGGACACTTTAACTATGGCTACACCTTC. It yields the protein CASSYGHFNYGYTF.

This clone was found a few times. The rearrangement joins TRBV5-6 to TRBJ2-2; no clear D gene. The CDR3 sequence is 13 residues long. V dropped 0 bases and J dropped 10 bases, with 10 bases sitting between them. Germline CDR1 is SGHDT and CDR2 is YYEEEE. The CDR3 bases are TGTGCCAGCAGCTTGGTCCGAGCCGAGGAGCTGTTTTTT. Protein product: CASSLVRAEELFF. The full variable domain, completed using reference TRBV5-6 and TRBJ2-2, is DAGVTQSPTHLIKTRGQQVTLRCSPKSGHDTVSWYQQALGQGPQFIFQYYEEEERQRGNFPDRFSGHQFPNYSSELNVNALLLGDSALYLCASSLVRAEELFFGEGSRLTVL.

The rearrangement joins TRBV5-1 to TRBJ2-5, with 7 bases identical to TRBD1. The CDR3 runs to 14 residues. V was clipped by 4 bases and J by 3 bases; unmatched bases: 6. Germline lookup yields CDR1 SGHRS and CDR2 YFSETQ. CDR3 nucleotides: TGCGCCAGCAGCGAAGGGACAGTTAAAGAGACCCAGTACTTC. Translated, it gives CASSEGTVKETQYF.

The V call is TRBV28, the J call TRBJ1-5; 11 positions agree with TRBD1. Trimming at V came to 11 bases and at J to 7 bases, leaving 7 bases not matched to a gene. Germline V lookup: CDR1 MDHEN, CDR2 SYDVKM. CDR3 length equals 13 residues. CDR3 DNA sequence: TGTGCCGCTGGACAGGGGGCGGGACAGCCCCAGCATTTT. Translation gives CAAGQGAGQPQHF.

The rearrangement uses TRBV19 and TRBJ2-1; D may be TRBD1 (6 bases). The CDR3 has 13 amino acids. Germline V CDR1 and CDR2: LNHDA, SQIVND (reference sequence). The ends were cut back, 3 bases at V and 15 bases at J, with 18 bases in the middle. The CDR3, as DNA: TGTGCCAGTAGTATGGATAACAGGGTCACTCCGTTCTTC. Translating gives CASSMDNRVTPFF.